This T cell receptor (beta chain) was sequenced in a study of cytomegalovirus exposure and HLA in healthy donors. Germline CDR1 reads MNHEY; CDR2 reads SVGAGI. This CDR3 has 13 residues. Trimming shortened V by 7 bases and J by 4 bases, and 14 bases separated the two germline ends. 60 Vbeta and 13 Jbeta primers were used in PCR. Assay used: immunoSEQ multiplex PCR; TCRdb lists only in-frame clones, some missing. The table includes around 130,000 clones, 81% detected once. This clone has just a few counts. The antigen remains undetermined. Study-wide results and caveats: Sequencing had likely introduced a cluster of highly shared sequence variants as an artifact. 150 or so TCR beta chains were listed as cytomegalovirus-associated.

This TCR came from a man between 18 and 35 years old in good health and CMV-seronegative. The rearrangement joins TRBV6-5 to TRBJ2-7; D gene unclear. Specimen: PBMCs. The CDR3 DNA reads TGTGCCAGCACCTTAACCCGAGGTTACGAGCAGTACTTC. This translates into CASTLTRGYEQYF.